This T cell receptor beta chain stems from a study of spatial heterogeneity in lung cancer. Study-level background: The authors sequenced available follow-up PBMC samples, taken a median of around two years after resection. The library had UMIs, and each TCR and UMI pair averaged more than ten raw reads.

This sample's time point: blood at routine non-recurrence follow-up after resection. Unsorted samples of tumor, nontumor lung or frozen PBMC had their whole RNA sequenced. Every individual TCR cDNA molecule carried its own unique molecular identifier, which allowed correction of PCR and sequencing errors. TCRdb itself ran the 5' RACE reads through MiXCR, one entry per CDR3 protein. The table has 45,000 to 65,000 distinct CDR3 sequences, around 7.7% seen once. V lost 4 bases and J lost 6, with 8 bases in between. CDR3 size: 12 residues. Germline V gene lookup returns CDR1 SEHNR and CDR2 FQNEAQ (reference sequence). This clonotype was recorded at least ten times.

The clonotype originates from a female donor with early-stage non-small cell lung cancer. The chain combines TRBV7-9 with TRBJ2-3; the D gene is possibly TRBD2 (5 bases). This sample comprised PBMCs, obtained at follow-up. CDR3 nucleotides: TGTGCCAGCAGCTCGGACTCGGATACGCAGTATTTT. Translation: CASSSDSDTQYF.